The clone carrying this T cell receptor beta chain was observed a few times. Its specificity is not known. Sample barcodes were added at both library ends during cDNA synthesis. Authors' processing steps: Each library had roughly 2 to 3.6 million CDR3 reads and about 85,000 to nearly 550,000 clonotypes. TCRdb processed the 5' RACE reads anew with MiXCR; each CDR3 protein has one entry. TCRdb, not the authors, supplied the V and J calls. Of fewer than 450,000 distinct CDR3 sequences in the sample, over 25% were seen once. The CDR3 is made up of 15 amino acids. Germline V gene data show CDR1 as LGHDT and CDR2 as YNNKEL (reference sequence). V gave up 6 bases and J gave up 1 base, with 13 bases separating them. This entry is derived from a study of identical twins' blood T cells. Findings of the study overall: Twins shared about as many clonotypes as their cloneset sizes predicted.

The three twin pairs were reared together, likely meeting the same infections. The V gene is TRBV3-1, the J gene TRBJ2-1; D might be TRBD2 (6 bases). The sequenced sample consisted of PBMCs. This receptor was obtained from a woman aged 18 to 55 in good health. This CDR3 reads CASSKESGSYNEQFF. In DNA, the CDR3 is TGTGCCAGCAGTAAGGAAAGCGGGTCCTACAATGAGCAGTTCTTC.